The 26 T cell receptor beta chains presented below share a single source sample, sequenced in a study of human T cells and chemical hapten exposure. The time point is: patch test 2, 6 weeks after DPC sensitization. This sample's treatment: therapeutic diphenylcyclopropenone sensitization with weekly scalp DPC. TCRdb used MiXCR to reprocess the RACE reads, holding one entry per CDR3 protein. Of over 60,000 distinct CDR3 sequences listed, 10% are singletons. The sequenced sample was whole blood, obtained in connection with sensitization to the hapten diphenylcyclopropenone (DPC). These receptors were taken from a woman aged 45-60 years with alopecia areata. Some clones in this sample may be carry-over from other donors' samples.

A few counts support this clonotype. CDR3 in amino acids: CSARQGRIPSGANVLTF. DNA for the CDR3: TGCAGTGCTAGACAGGGGCGCATCCCCTCTGGGGCCAACGTCCTGACTTTC. The V call is TRBV20-1, the J call TRBJ2-6, with D perhaps matching TRBD1 (6 bases). This CDR3 has 17 residues. Germline-derived CDR1 and CDR2 are DFQATT and SNEGSKA (reference sequence). V gave up 2 bases and J gave up 0 bases, with 14 bases separating them.

In its sample, this clonotype was seen many times. The chain couples TRBV2 to TRBJ2-3; D is undetermined. The length of the CDR3 is 12 residues. Germline loops: CDR1 SNHLY, CDR2 FYNNEI. V lost 6 bases and J lost 1, with 5 bases in between. The CDR3 region has the DNA TGTGCCAGCAGGCCGGGCACAGATACGCAGTATTTT. The encoded protein is CASRPGTDTQYF. Together with reference TRBV2 and TRBJ2-3, the CDR3 gives the full variable domain: EPEVTQTPSHQVTQMGQEVILRCVPISNHLYFYWYRQILGQKVEFLVSFYNNEISEKSEIFDDQFSVERPDGSNFTLKIRSTKLEDSAMYFCASRPGTDTQYFGPGTRLTVL.

This clonotype was counted many times. The chain uses TRBV7-6 and TRBJ1-5, with unresolved D. The CDR3 runs 13 residues. Trimming left V 4 bases short and J 5 bases short, with 9 bases between. CDR1 SGHVS and CDR2 FNYEAQ come from the germline V gene. CDR3 sequence reads: CASSSVRDQPQHF. CDR3 sequence (DNA): TGTGCCAGCAGCTCGGTGAGGGATCAGCCCCAGCATTTT.

This clonotype was picked up many times. This chain connects TRBV21-1 to TRBJ1-5; TRBD1 is the table's D call, not checked against the DNA. TRBV21-1 is a known pseudogene. The CDR3 loop spans 16 amino acids. The CDR3 bases are TGTGCCAGCAGCAAGGGACGGCCGGGAAGCAATCAGCCCCAGCATTTT. As protein: CASSKGRPGSNQPQHF.

In the case of this clonotype: Just one base apart from a much larger clone, this may be a read error. The chain couples TRBV7-9 to TRBJ2-2; tentatively, D is TRBD1 (6 bases). This CDR3 comprises 13 residues. Germline V gene data show CDR1 as SEHNR and CDR2 as FQNEAQ (reference sequence). CDR3 in amino acids: CVNRLQGTGELFF. Here the CDR3 DNA reads TGTGTCAACAGATTACAGGGCACCGGGGAGCTGTTTTTT.

This clonotype was recorded at least ten times. This chain uses TRBV18 with TRBJ1-4, with D uncertain. This CDR3 comprises 16 residues. Per the germline V gene, CDR1 is KGHSH and CDR2 is LQKENI. V lost 2 bases and J 5 bases, leaving 15 bases between the germline ends. The CDR3 spells CASSPTGGTGNEKLFF. CDR3 nucleotide sequence: TGTGCCAGCTCACCAACGGGAGGAACGGGGAATGAAAAACTGTTTTTT.

This clonotype was seen only a few times. The genes are TRBV12-5 and TRBJ1-5, with 9 bases lining up with TRBD1. This CDR3 has 12 residues. V lost 1 base and J lost 11; bases outside the gene matches: 0. Germline V lookup: CDR1 LGHNT, CDR2 FRNRAP. CDR3 sequence: CASGLGTGAQHF. CDR3 bases: TGTGCTAGTGGTTTGGGGACAGGGGCCCAGCATTTT.

This clonotype was seen more than once but under ten times. The rearrangement uses TRBV10-3 and TRBJ1-1; D uncertain. Trimming removed 6 bases from V and 1 base from J, with 3 bases in between. The CDR3 contains 11 residues. Germline V gene data show CDR1 as ENHRY and CDR2 as SYGVKD. CDR3: CAISQNTEAFF. The CDR3, as DNA: TGTGCCATCAGCCAGAACACTGAAGCTTTCTTT.

This clonotype occurred many times. DNA of the CDR3: TGTGCCAGCAGCGCAACCGGGAGGGCTACCTCGCGGGAGACCCAGTACTTC. This translates into CASSATGRATSRETQYF. The chain is built from TRBV11-2 and TRBJ2-5, with 8 bases matching TRBD2. The CDR3 runs 17 residues. Per germline, CDR1 SGHAT and CDR2 FQNNGV. V shed 5 bases, J shed 5 bases, and the junction held 16 bases outside the gene matches.

The sample holds a few counts of this clonotype. The rearrangement uses TRBV19 and TRBJ1-3; D is uncertain. CDR1 LNHDA and CDR2 SQIVND come from the germline V gene (reference sequence). This CDR3 comprises 16 residues. Trimming left V 5 bases short and J 2 bases short, with 16 bases between. In DNA, the CDR3 is TGTGCCAGTAGTTCTCCCGCCCGGCGTCCTGGAAACACCATATATTTT. Its protein is CASSSPARRPGNTIYF. The full variable domain, rest sourced from reference TRBV19 and TRBJ1-3, is DGGITQSPKYLFRKEGQNVTLSCEQNLNHDAMYWYRQDPGQGLRLIYYSQIVNDFQKGDIAEGYSVSREKKESFPLTVTSAQKNPTAFYLCASSSPARRPGNTIYFGEGSWLTVV.

This clonotype was counted a few times. The V gene is TRBV6-2 or TRBV6-3, the J gene TRBJ2-1, with TRBD2 matching over 9 bases. The CDR3 runs 16 residues. Trimming at V came to 6 bases and at J to 5 bases, leaving 11 bases not matched to a gene. CDR1 MNHEY and CDR2 SVGEGT come from the germline V gene. The CDR3 sequence: CASSHWSSGNNNEQFF. CDR3 nucleotide sequence: TGTGCCAGCAGCCACTGGTCTAGCGGGAATAACAATGAGCAGTTCTTC.

This clonotype occurred many times. The rearrangement uses TRBV7-8 and TRBJ2-7; D uncertain. CDR3 length equals 14 residues. V lost 1 base to trimming and J lost 0 bases, with 7 bases between them. Germline loops: CDR1 SGHVS, CDR2 FQNEAQ. The CDR3 spells CASSLGASSYEQYF. The CDR3 DNA reads as TGTGCCAGCAGCTTAGGAGCCAGCTCCTACGAGCAGTACTTC.

This clonotype was observed many times. The gene calls are TRBV20-1 and TRBJ2-1; D not resolved. Per germline, CDR1 DFQATT and CDR2 SNEGSKA (reference sequence). This CDR3 contains 15 residues. V dropped 3 bases and J dropped 9 bases, with 21 bases sitting between them. The CDR3 bases are TGCAGTGCTAGCAAGACGGAGCTCCAAACGCCTGAGCAGTTCTTC. It yields the protein CSASKTELQTPEQFF.

The table lists this clonotype with a few counts. The V gene is TRBV5-1, the J gene TRBJ2-5; D not resolved. CDR3 length: 14 residues. Germline CDR1 is SGHRS and CDR2 is YFSETQ. V lost 0 bases to trimming and J lost 4 bases, with 10 bases between them. The CDR3 region is CASSLDAARETQYF. CDR3 nucleotide sequence: TGCGCCAGCAGCTTGGATGCGGCTCGAGAGACCCAGTACTTC.

The sample holds many counts of this clonotype. This sequence joins TRBV29-1 and TRBJ1-5; D call uncertain. CDR3 length: 13 residues. The V gene's germline CDR1 is SQVTM and CDR2 ANQGSEA. Between the trimmed V and J ends, which lost 2 bases and 2 bases, there was a span of 7 bases. CDR3 DNA: TGCAGCGTTGAATTGGGAGGCAATCAGCCCCAGCATTTT. Protein sequence: CSVELGGNQPQHF. Full variable domain (remainder filled in from reference TRBV29-1 and TRBJ1-5): SAVISQKPSRDICQRGTSLTIQCQVDSQVTMMFWYRQQPGQSLTLIATANQGSEATYESGFVIDKFPISRPNLTFSTLTVSNMSPEDSSIYLCSVELGGNQPQHFGDGTRLSIL.

This clonotype was picked up many times. The chain recombines TRBV6-5 with TRBJ2-1; TRBD2 aligns across 8 bases. The trim removed 7 bases at V and 2 bases at J, leaving 1 base unmatched. The CDR3 sequence is 13 residues long. Germline-derived CDR1 and CDR2 are MNHEY and SVGAGI. Written as DNA, the CDR3 is TGTGCCAGCACGGGACTAGCCTACAATGAGCAGTTCTTC. Amino acid sequence: CASTGLAYNEQFF.

This clonotype came up many times. This chain joins TRBV29-1 and TRBJ2-2; a weak D match, TRBD1 (6 bases). CDR1 and CDR2 from the germline V gene are SQVTM and ANQGSEA. There are 14 residues in the CDR3. The V end lost 4 bases, the J end lost 6 bases, and 15 bases lay between the germline ends. The CDR3 coding sequence is TGCAGCGTTGCGCCAGGGGTCAATCCCGGGGAGCTGTTTTTT. It encodes CSVAPGVNPGELFF.

The chain links TRBV12-3 or TRBV12-4 to TRBJ2-3; 9 nucleotides line up with TRBD2. V trimming: 7 bases; J trimming: 4 bases; junction bases outside the gene matches: 9. The CDR3 has 15 amino acids. The CDR3 DNA sequence: TGTGCCAGCATTAATAGCGGGAGTAGACCAGATACGCAGTATTTT. Translating gives CASINSGSRPDTQYF.

This clonotype was recorded many times. J is TRBJ2-3 and V is TRBV9, with 8 positions matching TRBD1. Looked up from germline, CDR1 is SGDLS and CDR2 is YYNGEE. The CDR3 contains 15 residues. V was clipped by 3 bases and J by 11 bases; unmatched bases: 14. The CDR3 region has the DNA TGTGCCAGCAGCGCGGACAGGGCCCACGTGATGGAGCAGTATTTT. Amino acids: CASSADRAHVMEQYF. The complete variable domain, with remaining parts taken from reference TRBV9 and TRBJ2-3, reads DSGVTQTPKHLITATGQRVTLRCSPRSGDLSVYWYQQSLDQGLQFLIQYYNGEERAKGNILERFSAQQFPDLHSELNLSSLELGDSALYFCASSADRAHVMEQYFGPGTRLTVL.

In this sample, this clonotype turned up many times. V and J are TRBV7-9 and TRBJ2-5; 10 bases are a match to TRBD1. CDR1 is SEHNR and CDR2 is FQNEAQ in the germline V gene (reference sequence). This CDR3 spans 16 amino acids. Unmatched junction bases numbered 7, after V lost 5 bases and J lost 1 base. CDR3 in amino acids: CASSPTDRGFQETQYF. The CDR3, as DNA: TGTGCCAGCAGCCCAACGGACAGGGGGTTCCAAGAGACCCAGTACTTC.

The chain uses TRBV27 and TRBJ1-2, with 8 bases lining up with TRBD1. This CDR3 spans 13 amino acids. Germline assignment: CDR1 MNHEY and CDR2 SMNVEV (reference sequence). The V segment lost 5 bases and the J segment 4 bases; nucleotides outside the gene matches: 3. The CDR3 protein is CASSKGQGYGYTF. The CDR3 coding sequence is TGTGCCAGCAGTAAAGGACAGGGCTATGGCTACACCTTC.

This clonotype was counted only a few times. The chain links TRBV19 to TRBJ2-7; no reliable D call. V lost 2 bases to trimming and J lost 6 bases, with 11 bases between them. Germline V lookup: CDR1 LNHDA, CDR2 SQIVND (reference sequence). The CDR3 has 13 residues. The CDR3 region has the DNA TGTGCCAGTAGTATAACATCACTACGCGAGCAGTACTTC. As protein: CASSITSLREQYF.

This clonotype was seen ten or more times. This chain connects TRBV7-3 to TRBJ2-1, with D uncertain. CDR1 is SGHTA, CDR2 FQGTGA, per germline. V lost 2 bases to trimming and J lost 0 bases, with 20 bases between them. The CDR3 is 19 amino acids. Here the CDR3 reads CASSLGVGFVSSSYNEQFF. The DNA for the CDR3 is TGTGCCAGCAGCTTAGGGGTCGGGTTCGTGTCTAGCTCCTACAATGAGCAGTTCTTC.

This clonotype was observed a handful of times. The chain uses TRBV5-1 and TRBJ2-3; D uncertain. Germline CDR1 SGHRS, CDR2 YFSETQ. Trimming removed 0 bases at V and 3 bases at J, with 11 bases between. This CDR3 spans 15 amino acids. CDR3 region: CASSLGGITTDTQYF. CDR3 DNA sequence: TGCGCCAGCAGCTTGGGTGGAATTACAACAGATACGCAGTATTTT. Full variable domain (outside the CDR3, taken from reference TRBV5-1 and TRBJ2-3): KAGVTQTPRYLIKTRGQQVTLSCSPISGHRSVSWYQQTPGQGLQFLFEYFSETQRNKGNFPGRFSGRQFSNSRSEMNVSTLELGDSALYLCASSLGGITTDTQYFGPGTRLTVL.

This clonotype has only a few counts. The rearrangement links TRBV30 to TRBJ2-3, with unresolved D. CDR1 GTSNPN and CDR2 SVGIG come from the germline V gene (reference sequence). There are 14 residues in the CDR3. V lost 0 bases to trimming and J lost 2 bases, with 9 bases between them. The CDR3 DNA sequence: TGTGCCTGGAGTGTAAAGGGTTCCACAGATACGCAGTATTTT. Protein: CAWSVKGSTDTQYF.

This clonotype was observed a few times. The chain employs TRBV6-1 and TRBJ1-6; the match to TRBD1 covers 9 bases. This CDR3 is built from 17 residues. The junction had 12 bases not matched to a gene; V was cut back by 3 bases and J by 9 bases. CDR1 and CDR2 (germline): MNHNS, SASEGT. Written as DNA, the CDR3 is TGTGCCAGCAGTGATTATTCCGGGACAGGGATTTCTTCACCCCTCCACTTT. It yields the protein CASSDYSGTGISSPLHF.